The 2 T cell receptor delta chains below were found in one sample sequenced in a study of gamma-delta T cells after stem cell transplantation. TCRdb ran CATT on the RT-PCR reads. The sample carries about 2,800 delta-chain clones, 3% to 3.5% recorded once. Sequenced sample: gamma-delta T cells. The source of these receptors is a human donor. It is not recorded whose cells these are; they may come from a transplant donor.

This clone is medium-sized (0.01 to 0.1%). The sample contains more than one DNA sequence encoding this CDR3. The chain combines TRDV2 with TRDJ1; 10 bases map to TRDD3. CDR3 length: 19 amino acids. V was pared by 3 bases and J by 2 bases, with 17 bases of the junction left unmatched. Germline V gene sequence: CDR1 GEAIGNYY, CDR2 EKD. CDR3 bases: TGTGCCTGTGACCGCGTACTGGGGGATCCCTCTTTAGAAACCGATAAACTCATCTTT. Translating gives CACDRVLGDPSLETDKLIF.

This clone qualifies as medium-sized (0.01 to 0.1%). A far larger clone is a single base away, which makes a read error likely. The identical CDR3 is also encoded by other nucleotide sequences in the sample. This chain joins TRDV2 and TRDJ1; TRDD3 aligns across 9 bases. Per germline, CDR1 GEAIGNYY and CDR2 EKD. The CDR3 has 16 amino acids. V gave up 3 bases and J gave up 3 bases; unmatched junction bases: 10. CDR3 protein: CACDELTGGYSDKLIF. The CDR3 DNA reads as TGTGCCTGTGACGAACTTACAGGGGGATACTCCGATAAACTCATCTTT.